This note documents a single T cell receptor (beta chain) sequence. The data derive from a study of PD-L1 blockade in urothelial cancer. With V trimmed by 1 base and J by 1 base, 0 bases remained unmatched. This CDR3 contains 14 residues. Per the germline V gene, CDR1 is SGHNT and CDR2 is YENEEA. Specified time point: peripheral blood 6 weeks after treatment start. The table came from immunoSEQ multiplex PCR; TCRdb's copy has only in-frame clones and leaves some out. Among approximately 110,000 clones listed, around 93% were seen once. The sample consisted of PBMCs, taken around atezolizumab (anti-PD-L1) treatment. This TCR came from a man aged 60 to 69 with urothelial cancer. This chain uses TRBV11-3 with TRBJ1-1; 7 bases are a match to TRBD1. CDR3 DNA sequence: TGTGCCAGCAGCTTAGGGACAGGGAACACTGAAGCTTTCTTT. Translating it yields CASSLGTGNTEAFF.